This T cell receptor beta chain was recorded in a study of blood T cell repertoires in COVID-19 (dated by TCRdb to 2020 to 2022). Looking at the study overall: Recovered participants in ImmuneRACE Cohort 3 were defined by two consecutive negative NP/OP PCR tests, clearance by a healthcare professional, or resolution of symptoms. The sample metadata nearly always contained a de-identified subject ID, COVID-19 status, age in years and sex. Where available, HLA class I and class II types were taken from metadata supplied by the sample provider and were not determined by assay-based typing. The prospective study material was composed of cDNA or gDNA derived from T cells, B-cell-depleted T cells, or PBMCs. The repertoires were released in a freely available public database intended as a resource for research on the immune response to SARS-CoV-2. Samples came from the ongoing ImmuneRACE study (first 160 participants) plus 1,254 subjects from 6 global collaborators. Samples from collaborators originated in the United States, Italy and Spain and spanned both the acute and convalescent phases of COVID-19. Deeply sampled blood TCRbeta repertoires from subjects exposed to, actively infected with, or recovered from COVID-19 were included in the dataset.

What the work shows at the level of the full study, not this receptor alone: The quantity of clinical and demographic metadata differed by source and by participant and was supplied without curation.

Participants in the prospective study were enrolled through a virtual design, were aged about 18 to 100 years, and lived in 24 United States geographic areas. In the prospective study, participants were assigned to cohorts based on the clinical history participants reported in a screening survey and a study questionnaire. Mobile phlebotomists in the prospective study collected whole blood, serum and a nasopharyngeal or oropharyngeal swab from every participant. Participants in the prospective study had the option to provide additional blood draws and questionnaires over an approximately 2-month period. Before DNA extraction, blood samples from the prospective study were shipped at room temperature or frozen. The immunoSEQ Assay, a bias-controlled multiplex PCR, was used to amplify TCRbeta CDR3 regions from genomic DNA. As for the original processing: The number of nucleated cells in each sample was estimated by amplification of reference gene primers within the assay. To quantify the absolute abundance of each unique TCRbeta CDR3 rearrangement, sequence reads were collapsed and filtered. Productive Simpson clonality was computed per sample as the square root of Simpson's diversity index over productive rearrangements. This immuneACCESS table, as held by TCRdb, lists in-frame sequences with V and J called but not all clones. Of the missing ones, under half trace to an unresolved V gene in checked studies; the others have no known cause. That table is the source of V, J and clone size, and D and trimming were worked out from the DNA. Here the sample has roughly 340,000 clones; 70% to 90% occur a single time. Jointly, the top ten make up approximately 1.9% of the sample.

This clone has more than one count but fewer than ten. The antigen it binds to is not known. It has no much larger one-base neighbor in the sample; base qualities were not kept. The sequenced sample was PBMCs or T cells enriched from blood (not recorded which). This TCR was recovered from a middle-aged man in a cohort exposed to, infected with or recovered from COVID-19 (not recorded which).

The DNA is as follows: TGCAGCGTTAGAGTGGGCTTATCAAAACTGTTTTTT. Its translation reads: CSVRVGLSKLFF. Recombination connected TRBV29-1 to TRBJ1-4; no D gene call is confident. The germline V gene supplies CDR1 SQVTM and CDR2 ANQGSEA. V is clipped by 5 bases and J by 10 bases, and the sequence between their germline boundaries is 14 bases long. The CDR3, from cysteine to phenylalanine, totals 12 residues. Only the CDR3 DNA is retained, 36 bases long and in frame from the first base.